These T cell receptor beta chains were read from a single sample in a study of blood T cell repertoires in COVID-19. Assay: immunoSEQ multiplex PCR; the TCRdb copy retains only in-frame clones and omits some. The sample carries 140,000 to 150,000 clones, over 70% recorded once. Material for sequencing was peripheral blood. The receptor source for this set is a man aged 50 to 60 who had recovered from COVID-19. The CDR3 runs from the conserved cysteine through the conserved F or W. The D gene is left open where the match is weak. Clone size is not always given. Where it is, it says once, few, many or a class for expanded clones.

J: TRBJ2-7
V: TRBV21-1
size: .
D: .
DNA: TGTGCCAGCAGCACGAAGCCAGGAGGGATATACGAGCAGTACTTC
CDR3: CASSTKPGGIYEQYF

J: TRBJ2-6
V: TRBV7-9
size: .
D: .
DNA: TGTGCCAGCAGCGCTAGGAACACTGGGGCCAACGTCCTGACTTTC
CDR3: CASSARNTGANVLTF

J: TRBJ2-4
V: TRBV2
size: .
D: TRBD2
DNA: TGTGCCAGCAGTGAATTGGTTCCTAGCGGGGGGTTCCTAGCCAAAAACATTCAGTACTTC
CDR3: CASSELVPSGGFLAKNIQYF

J: TRBJ1-2
V: TRBV4-3
size: once
D: TRBD1
DNA: TGCGCCAGCAGCCAAACCCGGGACAGGTATGCTAACTATGGCTACACCTTC
CDR3: CASSQTRDRYANYGYTF

J: TRBJ1-3
V: TRBV18
size: .
D: .
DNA: TGTGCCAGCTCACCCCCGACAGAGCCTGGAAACACCATATATTTT
CDR3: CASSPPTEPGNTIYF

J: TRBJ2-7
V: TRBV12-5
size: .
D: TRBD1
DNA: TGTGCTAGTGGTCGGGACAGTAACTACGAGCAGTACTTC
CDR3: CASGRDSNYEQYF

J: TRBJ2-7
V: TRBV11-2
size: .
D: TRBD1
DNA: TGTGCCAGCAGCGTGGACAGGTCTTACGAGCAGTACTTC
CDR3: CASSVDRSYEQYF

J: TRBJ2-3
V: TRBV29-1
size: .
D: .
DNA: TGCAGCGTCTCGGGGATGGGCACAGATACGCAGTATTTT
CDR3: CSVSGMGTDTQYF

J: TRBJ1-1
V: TRBV20-1
size: .
D: TRBD1
DNA: TGCAGTGCTAGTGAAACAGGGGAAGGTACTGAAGCTTTCTTT
CDR3: CSASETGEGTEAFF

J: TRBJ1-2
V: TRBV3-1/TRBV3-2
size: .
D: TRBD1
DNA: TGTGCCAGCAGCCATACCACAGGGGGAACTAACTATGGCTACACCTTC
CDR3: CASSHTTGGTNYGYTF

J: TRBJ2-7
V: TRBV5-4
size: .
D: TRBD2
DNA: TGTGCCAGCAGCCTAGTGGCTAGCGGGTCCTACGAGCAGTACTTC
CDR3: CASSLVASGSYEQYF

J: TRBJ1-1
V: TRBV5-5
size: .
D: TRBD1
DNA: TGTGCCAGCAGCGCCCCAGGGGGCGCGTGGGACACTGAAGCTTTCTTT
CDR3: CASSAPGGAWDTEAFF

J: TRBJ1-3
V: TRBV6-5
size: .
D: TRBD1
DNA: TGTGCCAGCAGTTACTCGTGGACAGGGGACGGAAACACCATATATTTT
CDR3: CASSYSWTGDGNTIYF

J: TRBJ2-6
V: TRBV7-6
size: once
D: TRBD1
DNA: TGTGCCAGCAGCCCAAGGACAGGAGCTGGGGCCAACGTCCTGACTTTC
CDR3: CASSPRTGAGANVLTF

J: TRBJ2-6
V: TRBV4-3
size: .
D: .
DNA: TGCGCCAGCAGCCAAGATCTGGGCAGGGGGGCTGGGGCCAACGTCCTGACTTTC
CDR3: CASSQDLGRGAGANVLTF

J: TRBJ1-2
V: TRBV5-1
size: .
D: .
DNA: TGCGCCAGCAGCTTGGATCTGAGGAATGGCTATGGCTACACCTTC
CDR3: CASSLDLRNGYGYTF